Listed below are T cell receptor beta chains from one sample, sequenced in a study of blood T cell repertoires in COVID-19. Produced via immunoSEQ multiplex PCR; TCRdb's table is partial and in-frame only. The sample consists of about 70,000 clones, around nine tenths of them appearing once. The sample consisted of peripheral blood. All receptors come from a human donor in a cohort sampled during active COVID-19. The CDR3 runs from the conserved cysteine through the conserved F or W. The D gene is left open where the match is weak. Some rows have no size entry. The others give once, few or many, or a class for an expanded clone.

clone_size d_call j_call v_call cdr3_nt cdr3_aa
- TRBD2 TRBJ2-1 TRBV28 TGTGCCAGCACCCTTAGGGAGGGGCCGGGGAATGAGCAGTTCTTC CASTLREGPGNEQFF
once TRBD1 TRBJ2-7 TRBV6-2/TRBV6-3 TGTGCCAGCAGCCTAACACAGGGGTGGTACGAGCAGTACTTC CASSLTQGWYEQYF
- TRBD1 TRBJ2-2 TRBV10-2 TGCGCCAGCAGTGCACAGGGGTCCGGGGAGCTGTTTTTT CASSAQGSGELFF
- - TRBJ2-3 TRBV10-3 TGTGCCATCAGATTTAGCGGAGGCAGCACAGATACGCAGTATTTT CAIRFSGGSTDTQYF
few - TRBJ1-5 TRBV19 TGTGCCAGTAGTCCCGCCGGCGGCTTACTCAATCAGCCCCAGCATTTT CASSPAGGLLNQPQHF
- TRBD1 TRBJ2-7 TRBV5-1 TGCGCCAGCAGAGATGGACAGGGTTGGTACGAGCAGTACTTC CASRDGQGWYEQYF
- - TRBJ1-2 TRBV18 TGTGCCAGCTCACGAACGGACAAAAACTATGGCTACACCTTC CASSRTDKNYGYTF
- - TRBJ2-1 TRBV9 TGTGCCAGCAGCGCCCAGTACAATGAGCAGTTCTTC CASSAQYNEQFF
- TRBD1 TRBJ2-7 TRBV6-2/TRBV6-3 TGTGCCAGCAGCTCCGGGACAGCAATTTACGAGCAGTACTTC CASSSGTAIYEQYF
- - TRBJ2-6 TRBV7-2 TGTGCCAGCAGCTTGGGTCCGGCAGGGGCGATCTCTGGGGCCAACGTCCTGACTTTC CASSLGPAGAISGANVLTF
- - TRBJ2-3 TRBV9 TGTGCCAGCAGCGTAGGGGCGAGTACAGATACGCAGTATTTT CASSVGASTDTQYF
- - TRBJ1-4 TRBV9 TGTGCCAGCAGCTCACAGGGCGTGGGGGAAAAACTGTTTTTT CASSSQGVGEKLFF
- TRBD2 TRBJ2-1 TRBV4-3 TGCGCCAGCAAAGTCCGGACTAGCGGGAGTCACAATGAGCAGTTCTTC CASKVRTSGSHNEQFF
- TRBD1 TRBJ2-7 TRBV30 TGTGCCTGGAGTTTACCGGGACAGGGGGCGCAGGAGCAGTACTTC CAWSLPGQGAQEQYF
- TRBD2 TRBJ2-7 TRBV5-1 TGCGCCAGCAGCTTGGAAAAGAGCGGGGGAAGTGAGCAGTACTTC CASSLEKSGGSEQYF
- TRBD2 TRBJ2-2 TRBV11-3 TGTGCCAGCAGTCTAGCGGGACTGAACACCGGGGAGCTGTTTTTT CASSLAGLNTGELFF
once TRBD1 TRBJ1-2 TRBV4-3 TGCGCCAGCAGCCATCTACTTCGACAGGGGGATGGCTACACCTTC CASSHLLRQGDGYTF
once - TRBJ1-1 TRBV5-1 TGCGCCAGCAGCCTTATATCCGGTGAGAACACTGAAGCTTTCTTT CASSLISGENTEAFF
- TRBD2 TRBJ2-3 TRBV5-4 TGTGCCAGCAGCTTAGACCTTCAGCGGGAGGTAACAGATACGCAGTATTTT CASSLDLQREVTDTQYF
- - TRBJ2-2 TRBV25-1 TGTGCCAGCAGACTAGGGCCCGGGGAGCTGTTTTTT CASRLGPGELFF
- - TRBJ2-3 TRBV5-8 TGTGCCAGCCAGGCAGCCACAGATACGCAGTATTTT CASQAATDTQYF
- TRBD1 TRBJ2-3 TRBV5-1 TGCGCCAGCAGCTTGGCGGCAGGGGGTTCAGATACGCAGTATTTT CASSLAAGGSDTQYF
- - TRBJ2-7 TRBV6-2/TRBV6-3 TGTGCCAGCAGTTACAATCCACACCCCTACGAGCAGTACTTC CASSYNPHPYEQYF
- TRBD1 TRBJ1-2 TRBV6-1 TGTGCCAGCAGTGAACCGGACAGGGTCTATGGCTACACCTTC CASSEPDRVYGYTF
- TRBD1 TRBJ1-1 TRBV29-1 TGCAGCGTTACGGGACAGCGGGACACTGAAGCTTTCTTT CSVTGQRDTEAFF
- - TRBJ1-1 TRBV19 TGTGCCAGTAGTATAGGAGGGGGGGCAGGCACTGAAGCTTTCTTT CASSIGGGAGTEAFF
- - TRBJ1-2 TRBV6-5 TGTGCCAGTTCGGTAACTAGGGCCGGCGGCTACACCTTC CASSVTRAGGYTF
once - TRBJ2-2 TRBV5-1 TGCGCCAGCAGCTTGGGGCACACCGGGGAGCTGTTTTTT CASSLGHTGELFF
few TRBD1 TRBJ1-6 TRBV7-9 TGTGCCAGCAGTCCCCCGGGACAGGGGGGCGGTAGGTCACCCCTCCACTTT CASSPPGQGGGRSPLHF
- - TRBJ1-2 TRBV7-3 TGTGCCAGCAGCCCGGGAACTAACTATGGCTACACCTTC CASSPGTNYGYTF
- - TRBJ1-2 TRBV7-2 TGTGCCAGCTTCGGGGGGGCCCAAGGCTACACCTTC CASFGGAQGYTF
- - TRBJ1-1 TRBV7-2 TGTGCCAGCAGCCTAGGACAGAACACTGAAGCTTTCTTT CASSLGQNTEAFF
- - TRBJ1-5 TRBV19 TGTGCCAGTAGTATAGAGGGGGCGCGCAATCAGCCCCAGCATTTT CASSIEGARNQPQHF
- - TRBJ1-5 TRBV6-6 TGTGCCAGCATGTCAGGCGACAGCAATCAGCCCCAGCATTTT CASMSGDSNQPQHF
- TRBD1 TRBJ2-7 TRBV5-3 TGTGCCGGCCGCCCCGGGACAGCCGCCTACGAGCAGTACTTC CAGRPGTAAYEQYF
once TRBD1 TRBJ2-7 TRBV2 TGTGCCACAACGGGACAGGGAGGGAGAAACGAGCAGTACTTC CATTGQGGRNEQYF
- TRBD1 TRBJ2-1 TRBV30 TGTGCCTGGAGTGTTGAAAAGGACAGGGACTATGAGCAGTTCTTC CAWSVEKDRDYEQFF
- - TRBJ2-6 TRBV7-2 TGTGCCAGCAGCTCCCGACAGGCCTCGGGAGGGGCCAACGTCCTGACTTTC CASSSRQASGGANVLTF
- - TRBJ1-1 TRBV6-1 TGTGCCAGCAGCGAAGGAACGGTGAACACTGAAGCTTTCTTT CASSEGTVNTEAFF
- - TRBJ1-1 TRBV6-5 TGTGCCAGCAGTTACTCCAGGGGTACTGAAGCTTTCTTT CASSYSRGTEAFF
- - TRBJ1-5 TRBV6-1 TGTGCCAGCAGTGAATCGGGGGGCAGGCAGCCCCAGCATTTT CASSESGGRQPQHF
- - TRBJ1-5 TRBV7-8 TGTGCCAGCAGCTCCGGACAGCTTCTTAGCAATCAGCCCCAGCATTTT CASSSGQLLSNQPQHF
- - TRBJ2-5 TRBV5-8 TGTGCCAGCAGACCGATCCAGGGACAAGAGACCCAGTACTTC CASRPIQGQETQYF
- - TRBJ1-6 TRBV11-3 TGTGCCAGCAGCGACGGAGGTAATTCACCCCTCCACTTT CASSDGGNSPLHF
- TRBD1 TRBJ1-6 TRBV5-6 TGTGCCAGCAGCTCACAGGGGCTGTATTCACCCCTCCACTTT CASSSQGLYSPLHF
- TRBD2 TRBJ2-5 TRBV11-2 TGTGCCAGCAGCTCCCCGCGGGGGGGAAGAGAGACCCAGTACTTC CASSSPRGGRETQYF
once - TRBJ1-1 TRBV7-8 TGTGCCAGCAGCAAGGGGCGGATGAACACTGAAGCTTTCTTT CASSKGRMNTEAFF
- - TRBJ1-2 TRBV7-2 TGTGCCAGCAGCTCGCAGACGGGTGACTATGGCTACACCTTC CASSSQTGDYGYTF
- - TRBJ1-5 TRBV19 TGTGCCAGTAGTTCGCAGGCAGGGAAAGGGCCCCAGCATTTT CASSSQAGKGPQHF
- - TRBJ2-7 TRBV4-3 TGCGCCAGCAGCCAAGATCGAGGTGGGAGCGAGCAGTACTTC CASSQDRGGSEQYF
- - TRBJ2-3 TRBV7-9 TGTGCCAGCAGCTTAAGGGACTCCCTCGACGTGTCAGATACGCAGTATTTT CASSLRDSLDVSDTQYF
once TRBD1 TRBJ2-4 TRBV5-1 TGCGCCAGCAGCACAGGGGGCTCGGACATTCAGTACTTC CASSTGGSDIQYF
- TRBD2 TRBJ2-6 TRBV11-1 TGTGCCAGCAGCTTAGCGGGGGGGTCCGGGGCCAACGTCCTGACTTTC CASSLAGGSGANVLTF
- TRBD2 TRBJ2-4 TRBV5-6 TGTGCCAGCAGCTTCCCAAGCGGGGGCCCGAGAAACATTCAGTACTTC CASSFPSGGPRNIQYF
- - TRBJ2-2 TRBV7-2 TGTGCCAGCAGCTTCACTAACACCGGGGAGCTGTTTTTT CASSFTNTGELFF
- - TRBJ1-1 TRBV27 TGTGCCAGCAGTTCTCCTGGGCTGGGAGGCACTGAAGCTTTCTTT CASSSPGLGGTEAFF
- - TRBJ2-7 TRBV28 TGTGCCAGCAGTTTCCAGAGACTAGGAGGTGACGAGCAGTACTTC CASSFQRLGGDEQYF